The sequence of this T cell receptor (beta chain) was determined in a study of radiotherapy plus CTLA-4 blockade in lung cancer. This CDR3 contains 12 residues. The germline V and J ends were trimmed by 5 bases and 1 base, with 6 bases remaining between them. CDR1 and CDR2 from the germline V gene are MNHEY and SMNVEV (reference sequence). In its sample, this clone was seen once. Sequenced by immunoSEQ multiplex PCR; TCRdb stores in-frame clones only, minus some. The data show 40,000 to 60,000 clones, approximately 86% seen once. The TCR sequence derives from a human donor with non-small cell lung cancer that progressed on radiotherapy plus ipilimumab. Some clones in this sample may be carry-over from other donors' samples. The V and J genes are TRBV27 and TRBJ2-7; maybe TRBD2 (6 bases). This specimen was peripheral blood, taken from a patient treated with radiotherapy plus ipilimumab. CDR3 sequence: CASSGTSYEQYF. CDR3 DNA sequence: TGTGCCAGCAGTGGGACTTCCTACGAGCAGTACTTC.